Reported below is one T cell receptor beta chain. No antigen is known for it. From germline, CDR1 is SQVTM and CDR2 ANQGSEA. V shed 7 bases and J 4 bases; nucleotides not matched to a gene: 11. This CDR3 has 15 residues. Isolated RNA was reverse transcribed in full, so expressed TCRB transcripts were sequenced. Profiling relied on immunoSEQ multiplex PCR, and the TCRdb table lists in-frame clones only, not all of them. The data hold around 300,000 clones, with 15% observed a single time. This sample is part of a study of beta chain features in type 1 diabetes. Whole-study context: No patient-donor differences in age, gender, total cells or subset yield. The number of sorted cells examined across all samples was some 100 million. Study-wide results and limits: Insertions at VDJ junctions were less frequent in type 1 diabetes patients. These patients also deleted more nucleotides at the same junctions. Shorter TCRB CDR3s, moderately but significantly so, marked every one of the four CD4+ subsets in Type 1 diabetes patients.

Sorting that relied on CD45RO/CCR7/CD25/CD127/CD95/CD27 yielded CD4+ naive, central memory, regulatory and stem cell-like memory cells. This sequence was found in a man between 18 and 35 years old with type 1 diabetes. Sequencing was carried out using naive CD4+ T cells from blood. The chain joins TRBV29-1 to TRBJ2-1; TRBD2 matches 9 bases. CDR3 in amino acids: CSAGTRLAAYNEQFF. In DNA form, the CDR3 reads TGCAGCGCTGGCACTCGACTAGCGGCTTACAATGAGCAGTTCTTC.